This T cell receptor beta chain was identified during a study of naive and memory T cell subsets. Points from the study as a whole: This RNA-based method may be sensitive to activation-related transcript changes.

The sample holds a few counts of this clonotype. Its antigen remains unknown. Amplification of ligated cDNA took four PCR rounds with SP2 and nested alpha and beta constant primers. TCRdb itself ran the 5' RACE reads through MiXCR, one entry per CDR3 protein. The sample consists of tens of thousands of distinct CDR3 sequences, under 8.5% of them appearing once. A UMI-containing oligonucleotide was joined by 3' ligation to the TCR cDNA template. RNA was extracted from around 2.5 ml of whole blood of healthy adults. Cells were not sorted; total RNA input targeted about 1 to 1000 ng. This sequence originates from a male donor in good health.

CDR3 nucleotide sequence: TGTGCCAGCAGCGCCGGGACAGGGATCCATCAGCCCCAGCATTTT. Its protein is CASSAGTGIHQPQHF. The rearrangement links TRBV7-9 to TRBJ1-5; TRBD1 agrees at 9 bases. This CDR3 has 15 residues. Germline CDR1 and CDR2: SEHNR and FQNEAQ (reference sequence). V lost 5 bases to trimming and J lost 5 bases; unmatched junction nucleotides: 7. Variable domain in full (rest from reference TRBV7-9 and TRBJ1-5): DTGVSQNPRHKITKRGQNVTFRCDPISEHNRLYWYRQTLGQGPEFLTYFQNEAQLEKSRLLSDRFSAERPKGSFSTLEIQRTEQGDSAMYLCASSAGTGIHQPQHFGDGTRLSIL.